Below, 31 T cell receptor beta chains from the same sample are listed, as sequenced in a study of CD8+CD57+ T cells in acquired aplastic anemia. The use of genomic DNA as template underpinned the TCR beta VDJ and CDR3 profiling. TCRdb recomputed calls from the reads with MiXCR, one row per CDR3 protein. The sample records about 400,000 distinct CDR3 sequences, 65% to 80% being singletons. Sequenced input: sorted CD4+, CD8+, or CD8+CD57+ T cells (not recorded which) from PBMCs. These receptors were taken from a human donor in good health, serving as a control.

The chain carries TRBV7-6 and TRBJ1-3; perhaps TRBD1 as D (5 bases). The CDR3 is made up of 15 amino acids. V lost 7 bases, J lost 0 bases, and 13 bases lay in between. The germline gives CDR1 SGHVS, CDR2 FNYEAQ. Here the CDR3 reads CASTIGASSGNTIYF. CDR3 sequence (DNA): TGTGCCAGCACCATAGGGGCGTCCTCTGGAAACACCATATATTTT.

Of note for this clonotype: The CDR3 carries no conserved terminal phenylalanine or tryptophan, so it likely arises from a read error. In DNA form, the CDR3 reads TGTGCCAGCAGCGTGGGCAGGGTTGGCTACACCTTG. Protein product: CASSVGRVGYTL. The chain is built from TRBV9 and TRBJ1-2, with D perhaps TRBD1 (5 bases). From germline, CDR1 is SGDLS and CDR2 YYNGEE. CDR3 length equals 12 residues. Trimming removed 2 bases from V and 7 bases from J, with 9 bases in between.

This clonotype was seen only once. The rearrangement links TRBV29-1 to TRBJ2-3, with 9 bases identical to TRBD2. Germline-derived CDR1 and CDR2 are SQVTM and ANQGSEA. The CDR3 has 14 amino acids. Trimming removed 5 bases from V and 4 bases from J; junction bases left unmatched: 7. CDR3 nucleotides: TGCAGCGTTTCGACTAGCGGCATCCCAGATACGCAGTATTTT. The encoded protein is CSVSTSGIPDTQYF.

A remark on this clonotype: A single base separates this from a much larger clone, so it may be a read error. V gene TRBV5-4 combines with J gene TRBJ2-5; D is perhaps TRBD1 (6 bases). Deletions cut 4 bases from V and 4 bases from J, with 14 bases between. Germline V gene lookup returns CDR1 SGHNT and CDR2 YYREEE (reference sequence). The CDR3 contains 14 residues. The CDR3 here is CASSAGTNRETQYF. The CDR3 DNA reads TGTGCCAGCAGCGCCGGGACAAATAGAGAGACCCAGTACTTC.

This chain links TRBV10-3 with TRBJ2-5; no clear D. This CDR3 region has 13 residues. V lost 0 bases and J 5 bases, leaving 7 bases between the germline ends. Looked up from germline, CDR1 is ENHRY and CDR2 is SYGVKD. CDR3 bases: TGTGCCATCAGTGAGTCCGGCAGGGAGACCCAGTACTTC. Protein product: CAISESGRETQYF.

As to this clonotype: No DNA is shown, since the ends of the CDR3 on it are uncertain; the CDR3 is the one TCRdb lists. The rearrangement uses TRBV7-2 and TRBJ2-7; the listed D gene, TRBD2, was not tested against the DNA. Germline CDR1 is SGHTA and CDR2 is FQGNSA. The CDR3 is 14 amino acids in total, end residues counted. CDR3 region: CASTRKHEQYFGPF.

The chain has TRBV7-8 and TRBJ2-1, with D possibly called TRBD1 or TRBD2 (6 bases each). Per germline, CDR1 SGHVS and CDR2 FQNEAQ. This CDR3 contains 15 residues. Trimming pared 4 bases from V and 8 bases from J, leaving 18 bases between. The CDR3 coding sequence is TGTGCCAGCAGCTCCTTACCGAGGGGGGAAGATGAGCAGTTCTTC. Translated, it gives CASSSLPRGEDEQFF.

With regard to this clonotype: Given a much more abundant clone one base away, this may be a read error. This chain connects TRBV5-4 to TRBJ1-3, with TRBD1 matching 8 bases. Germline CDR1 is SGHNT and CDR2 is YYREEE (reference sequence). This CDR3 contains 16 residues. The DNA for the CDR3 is TGCGCCAGCAGCGCCAACCCGGGACAGGTTGGAAGCACCATATATTTT. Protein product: CASSANPGQVGSTIYF.

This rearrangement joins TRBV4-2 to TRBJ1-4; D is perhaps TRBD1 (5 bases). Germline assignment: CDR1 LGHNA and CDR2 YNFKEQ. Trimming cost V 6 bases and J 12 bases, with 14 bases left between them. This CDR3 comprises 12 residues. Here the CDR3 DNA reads TGTGCCAGCAGTACCGACAGCTCGGAACTGTTTTTT. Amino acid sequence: CASSTDSSELFF.

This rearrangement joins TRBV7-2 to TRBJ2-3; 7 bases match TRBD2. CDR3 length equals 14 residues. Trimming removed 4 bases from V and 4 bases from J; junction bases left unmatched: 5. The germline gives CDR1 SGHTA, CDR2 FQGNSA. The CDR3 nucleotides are TGTGCCAGCAGCTCCGGGGGAGGGCCAGATACGCAGTATTTT. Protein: CASSSGGGPDTQYF.

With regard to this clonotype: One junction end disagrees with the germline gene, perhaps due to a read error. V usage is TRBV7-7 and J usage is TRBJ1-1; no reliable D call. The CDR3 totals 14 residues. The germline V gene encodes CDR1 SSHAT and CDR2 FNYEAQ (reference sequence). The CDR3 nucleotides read TGTGCTAGCAGCTTAGCAACCGACGATGAGCAGTTTTTCTTT. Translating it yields CASSLATDDEQFFF.

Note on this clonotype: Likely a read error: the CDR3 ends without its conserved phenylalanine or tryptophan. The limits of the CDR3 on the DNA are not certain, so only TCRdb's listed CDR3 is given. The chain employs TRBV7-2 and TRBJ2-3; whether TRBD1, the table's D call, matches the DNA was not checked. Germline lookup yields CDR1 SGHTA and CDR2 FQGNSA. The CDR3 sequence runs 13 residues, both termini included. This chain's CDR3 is CASSFTRTGSILR.

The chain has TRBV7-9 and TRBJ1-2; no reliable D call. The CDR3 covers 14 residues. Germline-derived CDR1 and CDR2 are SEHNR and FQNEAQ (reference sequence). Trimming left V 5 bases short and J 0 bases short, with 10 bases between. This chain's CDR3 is CASSPDGANYGYTF. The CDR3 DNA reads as TGTGCCAGCAGCCCAGACGGAGCTAACTATGGCTACACCTTC.

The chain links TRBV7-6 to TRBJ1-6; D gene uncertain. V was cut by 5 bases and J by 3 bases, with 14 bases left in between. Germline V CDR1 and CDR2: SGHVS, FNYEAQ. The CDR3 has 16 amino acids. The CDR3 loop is CASSPSWGDYNSPLHF. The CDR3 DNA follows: TGTGCCAGCAGCCCTAGTTGGGGAGACTATAATTCACCCCTCCACTTT.

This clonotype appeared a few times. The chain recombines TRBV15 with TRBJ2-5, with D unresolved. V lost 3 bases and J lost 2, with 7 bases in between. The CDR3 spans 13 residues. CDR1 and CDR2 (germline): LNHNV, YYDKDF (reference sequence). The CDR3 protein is CATSRTKQETQYF. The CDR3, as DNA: TGTGCCACCAGCAGGACAAAACAAGAGACCCAGTACTTC.

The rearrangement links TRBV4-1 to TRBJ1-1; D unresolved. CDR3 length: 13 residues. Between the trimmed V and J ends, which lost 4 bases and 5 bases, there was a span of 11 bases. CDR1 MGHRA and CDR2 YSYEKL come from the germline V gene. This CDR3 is CASSRSLSTEAFF. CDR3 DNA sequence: TGCGCCAGCAGCCGATCTCTATCGACTGAAGCTTTCTTT.

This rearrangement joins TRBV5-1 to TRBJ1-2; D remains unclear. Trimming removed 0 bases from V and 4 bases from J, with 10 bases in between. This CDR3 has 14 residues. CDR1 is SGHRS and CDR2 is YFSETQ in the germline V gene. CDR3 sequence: CASSLGGHSYGYTF. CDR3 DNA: TGCGCCAGCAGCTTGGGAGGGCACTCCTATGGCTACACCTTC.

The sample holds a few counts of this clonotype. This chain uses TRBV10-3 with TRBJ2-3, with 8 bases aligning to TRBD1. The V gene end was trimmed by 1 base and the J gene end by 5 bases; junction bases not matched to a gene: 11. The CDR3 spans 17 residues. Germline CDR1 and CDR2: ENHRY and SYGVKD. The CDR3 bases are TGTGCCATCAGTGAGTTCGGGCAGGGGGCTTCTATAGATACGCAGTATTTT. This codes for CAISEFGQGASIDTQYF.

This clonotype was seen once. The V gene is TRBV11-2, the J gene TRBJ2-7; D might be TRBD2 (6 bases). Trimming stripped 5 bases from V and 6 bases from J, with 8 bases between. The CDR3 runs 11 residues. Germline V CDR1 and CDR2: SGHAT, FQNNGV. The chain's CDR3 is CASSRGFEQYF. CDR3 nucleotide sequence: TGTGCCAGCAGCCGGGGGTTCGAGCAGTACTTC.

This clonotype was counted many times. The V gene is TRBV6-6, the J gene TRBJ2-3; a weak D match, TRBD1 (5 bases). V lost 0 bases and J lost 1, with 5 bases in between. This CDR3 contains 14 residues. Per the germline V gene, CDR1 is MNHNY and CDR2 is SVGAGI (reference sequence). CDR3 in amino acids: CASSYSQGTDTQYF. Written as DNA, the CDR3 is TGTGCCAGCAGTTACTCACAGGGCACAGATACGCAGTATTTT.

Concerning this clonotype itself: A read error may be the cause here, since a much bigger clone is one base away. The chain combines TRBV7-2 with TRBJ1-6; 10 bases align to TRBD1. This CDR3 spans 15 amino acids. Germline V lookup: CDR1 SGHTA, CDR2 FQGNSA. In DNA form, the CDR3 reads TGTGCCTGCAGCACAGGACAGGGGGATTCTTCACCCCTCCACTTT. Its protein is CACSTGQGDSSPLHF.

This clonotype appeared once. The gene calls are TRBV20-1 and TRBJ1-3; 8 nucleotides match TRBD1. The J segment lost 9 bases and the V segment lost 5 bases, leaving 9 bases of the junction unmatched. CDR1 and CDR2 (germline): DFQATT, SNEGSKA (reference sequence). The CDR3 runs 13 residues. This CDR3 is CSAQGASGFTIYF. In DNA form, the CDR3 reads TGCAGTGCTCAGGGGGCTAGCGGCTTCACCATATATTTT.

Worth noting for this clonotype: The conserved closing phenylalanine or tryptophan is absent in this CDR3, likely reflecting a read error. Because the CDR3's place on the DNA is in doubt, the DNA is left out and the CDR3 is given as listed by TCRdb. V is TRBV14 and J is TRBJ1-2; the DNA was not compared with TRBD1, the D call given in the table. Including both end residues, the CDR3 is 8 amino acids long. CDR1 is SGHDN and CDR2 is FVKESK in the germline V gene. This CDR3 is CASSQARQ.

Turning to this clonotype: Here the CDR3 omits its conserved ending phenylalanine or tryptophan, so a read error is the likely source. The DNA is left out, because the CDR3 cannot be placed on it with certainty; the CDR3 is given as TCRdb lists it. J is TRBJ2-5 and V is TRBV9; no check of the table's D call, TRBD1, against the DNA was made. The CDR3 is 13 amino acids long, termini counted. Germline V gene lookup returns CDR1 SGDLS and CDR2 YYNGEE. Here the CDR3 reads CASSFLAGGTCYL.

The CDR3 loop is CSVGTGSHEQYF. The CDR3 DNA is TGCAGCGTTGGGACAGGGTCCCACGAGCAGTACTTC. This chain links TRBV29-1 with TRBJ2-7; TRBD1 matches at 8 bases. The CDR3 has 12 amino acids. The V gene's germline CDR1 is SQVTM and CDR2 ANQGSEA. The trim removed 4 bases at V and 5 bases at J, leaving 4 bases unmatched.

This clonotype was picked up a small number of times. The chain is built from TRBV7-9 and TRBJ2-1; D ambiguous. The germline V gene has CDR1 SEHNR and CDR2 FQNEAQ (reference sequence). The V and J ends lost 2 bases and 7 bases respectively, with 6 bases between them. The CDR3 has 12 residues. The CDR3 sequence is CASSLYLNEQFF. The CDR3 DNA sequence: TGTGCCAGCAGCTTATATCTTAATGAGCAGTTCTTC.

CDR3 loop: CASSQRAGGRGQFF. The CDR3 DNA reads as TGCGCCAGCAGCCAACGAGCGGGGGGGCGTGGGCAGTTCTTC. The genes are TRBV4-3 and TRBJ2-1, with 10 bases that match TRBD2. With V trimmed by 2 bases and J by 12 bases, 7 bases remained unmatched. Germline-derived CDR1 and CDR2 are LGHNA and YSLEER. This CDR3 has 14 amino acids.

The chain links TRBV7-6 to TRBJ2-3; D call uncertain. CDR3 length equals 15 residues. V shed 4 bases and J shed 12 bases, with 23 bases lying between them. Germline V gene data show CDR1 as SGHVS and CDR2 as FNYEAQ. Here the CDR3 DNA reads TGTGCCAGCAGCTGCAGGAAAGATAGCAATCATCCCCAGTATTTT. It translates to CASSCRKDSNHPQYF. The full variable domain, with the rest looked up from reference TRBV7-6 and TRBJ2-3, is GAGVSQSPRYKVTKRGQDVALRCDPISGHVSLYWYRQALGQGPEFLTYFNYEAQQDKSGLPNDRFSAERPEGSISTLTIQRTEQRDSAMYRCASSCRKDSNHPQYFGPGTRLTVL.

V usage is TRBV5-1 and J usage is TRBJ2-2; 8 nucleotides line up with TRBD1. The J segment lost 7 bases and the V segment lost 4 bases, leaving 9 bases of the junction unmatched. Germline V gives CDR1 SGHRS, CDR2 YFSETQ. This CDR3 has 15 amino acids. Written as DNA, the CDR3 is TGCGCCAGCAGCGGGCAGGGGGCATTGCGCGGGGAGCTGTTTTTT. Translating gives CASSGQGALRGELFF.

The CDR3 spells CASSSYGLTEAFF. For the CDR3, the DNA is TGTGCCAGCAGCTCATACGGGTTGACTGAAGCTTTCTTT. V gene TRBV12-3 or TRBV12-4 combines with J gene TRBJ1-1; D remains ambiguous. Deletions cut 6 bases from V and 5 bases from J, with 13 bases between. This CDR3 has 13 residues.

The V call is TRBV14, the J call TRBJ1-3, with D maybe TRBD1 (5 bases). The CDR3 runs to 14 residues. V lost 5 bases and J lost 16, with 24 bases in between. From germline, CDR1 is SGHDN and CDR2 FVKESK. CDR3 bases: TGTGCCAGCAGCGGCGACAGTGGTGAAAAACTGTTTTATTTT. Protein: CASSGDSGEKLFYF. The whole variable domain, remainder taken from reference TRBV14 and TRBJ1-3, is EAGVTQFPSHSVIEKGQTVTLRCDPISGHDNLYWYRRVMGKEIKFLLHFVKESKQDESGMPNNRFLAERTGGTYSTLKVQPAELEDSGVYFCASSGDSGEKLFYFGEGSWLTVV.